One and the same sample provided the 28 T cell receptor beta chains below, sequenced in a study of glioma-infiltrating T cells. Amplification of TCR alpha and beta CDR3 regions from RNA used iRepertoire nested multiplex PCR. Each CDR3 protein gets one entry after TCRdb re-called the multiplex PCR reads with MiXCR. The repertoire holds around 390,000 distinct CDR3 sequences, with roughly two fifths as singletons. The material sequenced was glioma tissue, nonneoplastic brain tissue, or PBMCs (not recorded which). The receptors were gathered from a human donor with low-grade glioma or glioblastoma, undergoing nonglioma brain surgery, or in good health (not recorded which).

This clonotype was detected ten times or more. CDR3 DNA sequence: TGTGCCAGCAGTTTTAGGATTATCGTCAATCAGCCCCAGCATTTT. It specifies CASSFRIIVNQPQHF. The V gene is TRBV28, the J gene TRBJ1-5; no reliable D call. The CDR3 is 15 residues long. The V end lost 3 bases, the J end lost 3 bases, and 12 bases lay between the germline ends. The germline V gene has CDR1 MDHEN and CDR2 SYDVKM.

This chain links TRBV2 with TRBJ2-3, with a weak D call TRBD2 (5 bases). Germline assignment: CDR1 SNHLY and CDR2 FYNNEI. The CDR3 contains 14 residues. V shed 3 bases and J shed 4 bases, with 11 bases lying between them. CDR3 in amino acids: CASSDRSVSDTQYF. CDR3 nucleotide sequence: TGTGCCAGCAGTGATCGTAGCGTTTCAGATACGCAGTATTTT.

The chain employs TRBV7-2 and TRBJ1-2; no reliable D call. This CDR3 region has 14 residues. Trimming shortened V by 0 bases and J by 9 bases, and 14 bases separated the two germline ends. Germline CDR1 is SGHTA and CDR2 is FQGNSA. Here the CDR3 DNA reads TGTGCCAGCAGCTTAGCTGGCGTACAAGTTCGCTACACCTTC. Amino acid sequence: CASSLAGVQVRYTF.

The V call is TRBV12-3 or TRBV12-4, the J call TRBJ2-4; 7 bases align to TRBD2. This CDR3 region has 16 residues. J gave up 9 bases and V 5 bases, and 16 bases lay outside the gene matches. For the CDR3, the DNA is TGTGCCAGCAGTCCCCACCGAACGGGAGGCTGGGGCATTCAGTACTTC. Its translation: CASSPHRTGGWGIQYF.

V and J are TRBV28 and TRBJ2-7; D is perhaps TRBD1 (5 bases). Germline CDR1 reads MDHEN; CDR2 reads SYDVKM. CDR3 length equals 13 residues. V was clipped by 8 bases and J by 2 bases, with 13 bases between them. The CDR3 loop reads CASGPRVPYEQYF. The CDR3 region has the DNA TGTGCCAGCGGGCCCAGGGTCCCCTACGAGCAGTACTTC.

This clonotype was detected only once. It may be a read error: a sequence one base away is much more abundant. The rearrangement joins TRBV29-1 to TRBJ2-5, with D unresolved. CDR1 is SQVTM and CDR2 is ANQGSEA in the germline V gene. The CDR3 contains 10 residues. Written as DNA, the CDR3 is TGCGGCGTTGCCGTTGAGACCCAGTACTTC. This sequence encodes CGVAVETQYF.

Turning to this clonotype: This likely comes from a read error, as the CDR3 has no conserved phenylalanine or tryptophan at its end. The J gene is TRBJ2-5, the V gene TRBV7-3; D remains unclear. Deletions cut 0 bases from V and 3 bases from J, with 8 bases between. This CDR3 is 14 amino acids long. Germline V CDR1 and CDR2: SGHTA, FQGTGA. CDR3 coding DNA: TGTGCCAGCAGCTTAACGTCTGGAGAAGAGACCCAGTACCTC. It yields the protein CASSLTSGEETQYL.

This clonotype was found many times. This chain joins TRBV6-2 or TRBV6-3 and TRBJ2-1; D remains ambiguous. V was clipped by 1 base and J by 0 bases, with 10 bases between them. The CDR3 has 16 residues. Per germline, CDR1 MNHEY and CDR2 SVGEGT. The CDR3 loop is CASSYFVGLSYNEQFF. CDR3 DNA sequence: TGTGCCAGCAGTTACTTTGTCGGCCTCTCCTACAATGAGCAGTTCTTC.

Details on this clonotype: A much larger clone sits a single nucleotide away, making a read error possible. This chain joins TRBV7-6 and TRBJ2-3, with TRBD1 as a possible D gene (5 bases). V was shortened by 6 bases and J by 2 bases, with 15 bases between the two germline ends. This CDR3 is built from 15 residues. CDR1 SGHVS and CDR2 FNYEAQ come from the germline V gene. The CDR3 region is CASRPIQEFTDTQYF. The CDR3 nucleotides read TGTGCCAGCAGACCGATACAGGAGTTCACAGATACGCAGTATTTT.

As regards this clonotype: A much bigger clone sits one base away, suggesting this may be a read error. The chain recombines TRBV28 with TRBJ2-7; no clear D gene. The CDR3 is 14 amino acids. Germline V gene sequence: CDR1 MDHEN, CDR2 SYDVKM. DNA of the CDR3: TGTGCCAGCAGTCCTCAAACTGGTTCCTACGAGCAGCACTTC. As protein: CASSPQTGSYEQHF.

In this sample, this clonotype turned up a few times. J is TRBJ1-1 and V is TRBV6-2 or TRBV6-3; D remains unclear. The germline V gene has CDR1 MNHEY and CDR2 SVGEGT. V lost 2 bases to trimming and J lost 3 bases, with 16 bases between them. CDR3 length: 16 residues. In DNA, the CDR3 is TGTGCCAGCAGTTACGTTCCGGGTGCGAGGGACACTGAAGCTTTCTTT. It is translated as CASSYVPGARDTEAFF.

As for this clonotype: Sequence at one end of the junction differs from germline and may be a read error. This rearrangement joins TRBV7-9 to TRBJ2-1; 7 bases align to TRBD2. CDR1 is SEHNR and CDR2 is FQNEAQ in the germline V gene (reference sequence). The CDR3 runs to 15 residues. The CDR3 spells CASSFLADFYDEQFF. The CDR3 DNA reads as TGTGCCAGCAGCTTTCTAGCGGACTTCTACGATGAGCAGTTCTTC.

In the case of this clonotype: Just one base apart from a much larger clone, this may be a read error. V and J are TRBV6-1 and TRBJ2-7; the D is unclear. Trimming stripped 7 bases from V and 4 bases from J, with 11 bases between. The CDR3 consists of 12 residues. Germline-derived CDR1 and CDR2 are MNHNS and SASEGT. Written as DNA, the CDR3 is TGTGCCAGCACCACCAAGGGATACGAGCAGTACTTC. It translates to CASTTKGYEQYF.

The chain links TRBV3-1 to TRBJ2-7; TRBD2 agrees at 12 bases. The V segment lost 4 bases and the J segment 3 bases; nucleotides outside the gene matches: 7. Germline V CDR1 and CDR2: LGHDT, YNNKEL (reference sequence). The CDR3 is 16 residues long. CDR3 in amino acids: CASSPDGLAGYYEQYF. The DNA of the CDR3 is TGTGCCAGCAGCCCAGACGGACTAGCGGGATACTACGAGCAGTACTTC.

Many counts were recorded for this clonotype. J is TRBJ1-5 and V is TRBV27; D is undetermined. Trimming took 4 bases from V and 3 from J, leaving 10 bases between them. The germline gives CDR1 MNHEY, CDR2 SMNVEV (reference sequence). This CDR3 is built from 14 residues. This CDR3 reads CASSSRQDNQPQHF. The CDR3 nucleotides read TGTGCCAGCAGTTCCCGACAAGACAATCAGCCCCAGCATTTT.

As regards this clonotype: A read error is possible here, since a much larger clone lies one base away. The chain carries TRBV27 and TRBJ1-4, with 8 bases that match TRBD1. From germline, CDR1 is MNHEY and CDR2 SMNVEV (reference sequence). CDR3 length: 14 residues. J gave up 8 bases and V 5 bases, and 7 bases lay outside the gene matches. The CDR3 region has the DNA TGTGCCAGCAGTCCGCAGGGGGCAGGGGAAAAACTGTTTTTT. Translation gives CASSPQGAGEKLFF.

This chain links TRBV28 with TRBJ2-1; 8 nucleotides match TRBD2. The CDR3 is 15 residues long. Trimming removed 0 bases from V and 5 bases from J; junction bases left unmatched: 3. Germline V gene data show CDR1 as MDHEN and CDR2 as SYDVKM. CDR3: CASSLWPGGNNEQFF. The CDR3 DNA is TGTGCCAGCAGTTTATGGCCGGGAGGGAACAATGAGCAGTTCTTC.

The rearrangement uses TRBV6-6 and TRBJ2-7; D possibly corresponds to TRBD2 (5 bases). The V end lost 1 base, the J end lost 5 bases, and 15 bases lay between the germline ends. The CDR3 spans 15 residues. The germline V gene has CDR1 MNHNY and CDR2 SVGAGI (reference sequence). The DNA for the CDR3 is TGTGCCAGCAGTTACTTCGCTCAGGAGGTGAACGAGCAGTACTTC. Its protein product is CASSYFAQEVNEQYF.

A note on this clonotype: A much larger clone sits a single nucleotide away, making a read error possible. The rearrangement joins TRBV20-1 to TRBJ2-7; D not resolved. Germline V lookup: CDR1 DFQATT, CDR2 SNEGSKA (reference sequence). The CDR3 consists of 14 residues. V was clipped by 4 bases and J by 4 bases, with 17 bases between them. The CDR3: CSAKDLSVGYEQYF. CDR3 in DNA: TGCAGTGCTAAAGATCTCAGCGTGGGGTACGAGCAGTACTTC.

V is TRBV6-2 or TRBV6-3 and J is TRBJ2-3; D is unresolved. Germline CDR1 reads MNHEY; CDR2 reads SVGEGT. The CDR3 contains 12 residues. V was cut by 2 bases and J by 1 base, with 1 base left in between. In nucleotides, the CDR3 is TGTGCCAGCAGTTACCGCACAGATACGCAGTATTTT. Residues: CASSYRTDTQYF.

This chain links TRBV7-2 with TRBJ1-1, with D perhaps TRBD1 (5 bases). Germline-derived CDR1 and CDR2 are SGHTA and FQGNSA. V dropped 2 bases and J dropped 9 bases, with 19 bases sitting between them. CDR3 length: 15 residues. The CDR3 DNA reads as TGTGCCAGCAGCTTAATGGGTGGGGGGAACGGGAAAGCTTTCTTT. Protein: CASSLMGGGNGKAFF.

This sequence joins TRBV7-8 and TRBJ1-2, with D perhaps TRBD1 (5 bases). The CDR3 runs 13 residues. Trimming shortened V by 3 bases and J by 8 bases, and 13 bases separated the two germline ends. Germline V gene sequence: CDR1 SGHVS, CDR2 FQNEAQ. For the CDR3, the DNA is TGTGCCAGCAGCTTGGTGACAGAGGGGGGCTACACCTTC. Its protein is CASSLVTEGGYTF.

CDR3 protein: CATSGPYTQYF. The CDR3 DNA sequence: TGTGCCACCTCGGGCCCGTATACGCAGTATTTT. The chain recombines TRBV12-3 or TRBV12-4 with TRBJ2-3; unclear D gene. V gave up 10 bases and J gave up 7 bases, with 12 bases separating them. This CDR3 has 11 amino acids.

The rearrangement joins TRBV7-9 to TRBJ2-1; 7 bases line up with TRBD2. This CDR3 contains 14 residues. The germline V gene encodes CDR1 SEHNR and CDR2 FQNEAQ (reference sequence). V was clipped by 3 bases and J by 12 bases; unmatched bases: 11. The CDR3 DNA sequence: TGTGCCAGCAGCTTTGGACTAGTCACAGATACGCAGTTCTTC. Protein product: CASSFGLVTDTQFF.

The sample holds a few counts of this clonotype. This rearrangement joins TRBV10-2 to TRBJ1-1; TRBD1 matches 8 bases. CDR3 length: 12 amino acids. Trimming removed 7 bases from V and 4 bases from J; junction bases left unmatched: 2. Per the germline V gene, CDR1 is WSHSY and CDR2 is SAAADI. The CDR3, as DNA: TGCGCCAGCATGACAGGGGCCACTGAAGCTTTCTTT. Protein: CASMTGATEAFF.

This clonotype was seen repeatedly, ten times or more. The rearrangement joins TRBV6-1 to TRBJ1-1; D is uncertain. The CDR3 is made up of 13 amino acids. Germline V gives CDR1 MNHNS, CDR2 SASEGT. Trimming left V 5 bases short and J 4 bases short, with 11 bases between. The DNA of the CDR3 is TGTGCCAGCAGTTCGACCCGGATCACTGAAGCTTTCTTT. Translating gives CASSSTRITEAFF.

This clonotype appeared a single time. One end of the junction varies from germline; a read error may be responsible. V usage is TRBV15 and J usage is TRBJ2-1, with 10 bases that match TRBD1. Germline V gene lookup returns CDR1 LNHNV and CDR2 YYDKDF (reference sequence). The CDR3 has 15 residues. The CDR3 is CATSPRDRGYNERFF. The CDR3 DNA sequence: TGTGCCACCAGCCCCCGGGACAGGGGCTACAATGAGCGGTTCTTC.

In this sample, this clonotype turned up many times. The chain combines TRBV20-1 with TRBJ1-1; 7 bases line up with TRBD1. The germline gives CDR1 DFQATT, CDR2 SNEGSKA (reference sequence). This CDR3 is built from 15 residues. V shed 6 bases, J shed 0 bases, and the junction held 10 bases outside the gene matches. In nucleotides, the CDR3 is TGCAGTGCATTTGGAACCACAGGGGTGAACACTGAAGCTTTCTTT. Amino acid sequence: CSAFGTTGVNTEAFF.